This T cell receptor (beta chain) stems from a study of shared clonotypes between healthy human individuals. Generated by immunoSEQ multiplex PCR, the TCRdb table keeps only in-frame clones and is missing some. The sample lists about 2.1 million clones, just over 90% occurring once. V lost 10 bases and J lost 2; bases outside the gene matches: 7. The CDR3 is 14 amino acids. From germline, CDR1 is ENHRY and CDR2 SYGVKD. Naive CD8 cells lacked CD45RO, underwent positive selection for CCR7 and left out terminally differentiated effector memory CD45RA+ cells. Sequenced material: naive CD8+ T cells from PBMCs. The rearrangement uses TRBV10-3 and TRBJ1-5; 8 bases align to TRBD1. The clonotype was recovered from a man between 18 and 35 years old in good health. Some clones in this sample may be carry-over from other donors' samples. The CDR3: CARQTGQGNQPQHF. The CDR3 DNA reads TGTGCCAGACAGACGGGACAGGGCAATCAGCCCCAGCATTTT.